The 5 T cell receptor beta chains below all came from one sample that was sequenced in a study of regulatory T cells in long-lasting Graves disease. Time point noted: persistent/refractory GD, antithyroid drugs over 5 years with positive TRAb. The TCR library was prepared using RNA isolated from PBMCs. Relying on iRepertoire HTBI primers and Arm-PCR of CDR3 regions, the team built TCR beta libraries. Each CDR3 protein is one row after TCRdb ran MiXCR on the multiplex PCR reads. The sample has more than 300,000 distinct CDR3 sequences, about 20% seen once. The sequences come from peripheral blood mononuclear cells (PBMCs), collected when the disease was refractory, from a patient treated with antithyroid drugs. The receptors derive from a female donor with Graves disease.

This clonotype has a count of ten or more. This chain's CDR3 is CASSEGWNRVTYEQYF. The CDR3 DNA reads TGTGCCAGCAGTGAAGGTTGGAACAGGGTTACCTACGAGCAGTACTTC. The V gene is TRBV6-1, the J gene TRBJ2-7; D is perhaps TRBD1 (6 bases). There are 16 residues in the CDR3. Germline values: CDR1 MNHNS, CDR2 SASEGT. V dropped 1 base and J dropped 2 bases, with 15 bases sitting between them.

This clonotype was observed a handful of times. The rearrangement joins TRBV4-1 to TRBJ1-4; no clear D. The V gene's germline CDR1 is MGHRA and CDR2 YSYEKL. CDR3 size: 13 residues. V dropped 4 bases and J dropped 7 bases, with 10 bases sitting between them. The CDR3 sequence is CASSLLLVEKLFF. CDR3 coding DNA: TGCGCCAGCAGCCTCCTACTGGTTGAAAAACTGTTTTTT.

This clonotype has ten or more counts. J is TRBJ2-5 and V is TRBV20-1; D is possibly TRBD2 (5 bases). The CDR3 covers 13 residues. The germline V and J ends were trimmed by 3 bases and 5 bases, with 13 bases remaining between them. Germline CDR1 is DFQATT and CDR2 is SNEGSKA (reference sequence). The CDR3 nucleotides are TGCAGTGCTAGCACTAGGAAGCTTGAGACCCAGTACTTC. It specifies CSASTRKLETQYF.

V is TRBV3-1 and J is TRBJ1-5, with TRBD1 identical over 9 bases. The CDR3 contains 16 residues. CDR1 and CDR2 from the germline V gene are LGHDT and YNNKEL (reference sequence). V trimming: 1 base; J trimming: 9 bases; junction bases outside the gene matches: 10. CDR3 in DNA: TGTGCCAGCAGCCAAGGACAGGGGGGGCGTGGGGGGCCCCAGCATTTT. Its translation is CASSQGQGGRGGPQHF. Complete variable domain (other parts from reference TRBV3-1 and TRBJ1-5): DTAVSQTPKYLVTQMGNDKSIKCEQNLGHDTMYWYKQDSKKFLKIMFSYNNKELIINETVPNRFSPKSPDKAHLNLHINSLELGDSAVYFCASSQGQGGRGGPQHFGDGTRLSIL.

This clonotype was seen more than once but under ten times. It is likely a read error: a sequence one base away is far more abundant. The V call is TRBV6-1, the J call TRBJ2-1; unclear D gene. The V end lost 3 bases, the J end lost 5 bases, and 2 bases lay between the germline ends. The germline gives CDR1 MNHNS, CDR2 SASEGT. This CDR3 region has 11 residues. The CDR3 here is CASSDDNEQFF. The CDR3 DNA reads as TGTGCCAGCAGTGACGACAATGAGCAGTTCTTC.